The clone carrying this TCR beta chain was seen ten or more times. The antigen is undetermined. The sample originates from a study of T cell repertoires in cytomegalovirus infection. Overall study context: Public TCR beta signature analysis indicated the presence of both CMV infection and matching HLA type. Study outcomes and limitations: What dominated the ex vivo response were HLA-C-restricted CMV-specific TCR beta clonotypes. CMV carriers having the relevant HLA were flagged by cumulative public TCR beta family frequency.

MiXCR, applied by TCRdb to the reads, yields one record per CDR3 protein. The sample includes around 330,000 distinct CDR3 sequences, roughly a sixth seen only once; the top ten take about 11%. In germline, CDR1 is SGHTA, CDR2 FQGNSA. The CDR3 totals 16 residues. V dropped 1 base and J dropped 5 bases, with 16 bases sitting between them. This sequence joins TRBV7-2 and TRBJ2-3, with D possibly called TRBD1 or TRBD2 (6 bases each). Sequenced material: PBMCs. The sequence was collected from a human donor in good health (CMV status not recorded). Some clones in this sample may be carry-over from other donors' samples. The chain's CDR3 is CASSLGLSGAGDTQYF. For the CDR3, the DNA is TGTGCCAGCAGCTTAGGTCTTTCGGGGGCAGGAGATACGCAGTATTTT.